Here is one T cell receptor (beta chain) with its context. This entry comes from a study of PD-1 blockade in classical Hodgkin lymphoma. Autologous stem cell transplantation was followed by relapse in every patient, and brentuximab vedotin exposure varied. Assay used: immunoSEQ multiplex PCR; TCRdb lists only in-frame clones, some missing. The table records roughly 14,000 clones, about 82% of them present only once. Sequences were derived from peripheral blood mononuclear cells (PBMCs), sampled at baseline. This receptor was identified in a human donor with classical Hodgkin lymphoma.

The CDR3 here is CASSLFDEQFF. The CDR3 DNA is TGTGCCAGCAGTTTATTCGATGAGCAGTTCTTC. The genes are TRBV27 and TRBJ2-1, with D unresolved. Germline V lookup: CDR1 MNHEY, CDR2 SMNVEV (reference sequence). V was cut by 1 base and J by 8 bases, with 3 bases left in between. The CDR3 runs 11 residues.